This T cell receptor beta chain is drawn from a study of breast tumors, draining lymph nodes, adjacent tissues listed by TCRdb under 2016. The study in broad terms: TCR beta repertoires were compared across tumor, adjacent nontumor tissue and axillary lymph nodes obtained from breast cancer patients. In human breast cancer, the study set out to evaluate how tumor, surrounding tissue and draining lymph node repertoires relate to one another and whether T cells may move between these sites. Findings and caveats that apply to the study as a whole: The similarity between tumor and nontumor tissue repertoires was significantly greater in luminal-like breast cancer than in basal-like breast cancer. The conclusion that tumor T cells originate in lymph nodes was presented as consistent with a hypothesis rather than as directly demonstrated. A scenario in which most tumor T cells derive from the lymph node and then expand within tumor tissue was judged to be consistent with the data. Tumor T-cell repertoires showed less diversity than lymph node repertoires and more diversity than nontumor tissue repertoires, and tumor T-cell repertoires showed preferential V and J gene usage.

V loses 0 bases of germline sequence and J loses 8 bases, and the interval between the two ends is 10 bases. From a lookup of the germline V gene, CDR1 and CDR2 are MNHEY and SVGAGI. From cysteine to phenylalanine, the CDR3 is 13 amino acids long. The kept DNA is CDR3 alone, 39 bases in frame from the first base. This clonotype was counted many times. It lacks a known antigen. No base-level quality is on record; no much larger clone is a single base apart. The lymph node samples were taken from the axillary draining lymph nodes of breast cancer patients. The sequencer was an Illumina HiSeq 2000. TCR beta chain libraries were generated by multiplex PCR amplification. The amplified TCR beta chain products were analyzed by high-throughput sequencing. Clones were called with MiXCR by TCRdb after fastp trimmed the public reads at Q25, and only in-frame beta chains were retained. Merged by CDR3 protein, the rows form single entries marked with the most common genes and DNA. Across this sample there are around 110,000 distinct CDR3 sequences, with about 31% seen only once. Approximately 5% of the sample is held by the ten biggest clonotypes.

Recombination linked TRBV6-5 to TRBJ1-2, with the D segment identity uncertain. This receptor was taken from a female donor with breast cancer. Some clones in this sample may be carry-over from other donors' samples. Material: axillary lymph node tissue. The CDR3 has the sequence CASSYSATGGYTF. Here is the DNA: TGTGCCAGCAGTTACTCGGCGACCGGCGGCTACACCTTC.